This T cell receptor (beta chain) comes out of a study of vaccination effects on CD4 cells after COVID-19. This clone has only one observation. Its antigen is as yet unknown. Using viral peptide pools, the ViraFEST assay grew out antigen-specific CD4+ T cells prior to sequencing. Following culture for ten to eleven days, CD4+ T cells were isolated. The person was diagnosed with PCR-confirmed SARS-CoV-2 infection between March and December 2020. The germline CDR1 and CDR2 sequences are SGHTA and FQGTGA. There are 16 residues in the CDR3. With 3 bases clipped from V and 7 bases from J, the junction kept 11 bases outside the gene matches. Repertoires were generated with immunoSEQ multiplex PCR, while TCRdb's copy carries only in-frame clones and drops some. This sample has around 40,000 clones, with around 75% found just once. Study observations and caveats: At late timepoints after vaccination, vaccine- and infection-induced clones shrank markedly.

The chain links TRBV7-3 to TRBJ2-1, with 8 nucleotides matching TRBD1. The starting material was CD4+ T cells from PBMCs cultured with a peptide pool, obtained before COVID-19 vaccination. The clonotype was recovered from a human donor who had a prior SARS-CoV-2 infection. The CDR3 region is CASSFTGGLKKNEQFF. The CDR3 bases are TGTGCCAGCAGCTTCACAGGGGGACTCAAAAAAAATGAGCAGTTCTTC.